These T cell receptor beta chains were read from a single sample in a study of T-cell memory formation after mild COVID-19. TCRdb independently ran MiXCR on the 5' RACE reads; one entry per CDR3 protein. The table has around 300,000 distinct CDR3 sequences, 14% seen once. The sequencing input was PBMCs or a T cell subset sorted from them (not recorded which). Receptor source: a man aged 18 to 30 who had mild COVID-19 (a few samples of this study predate the infection). Cell type and time point are not known. Both conserved end residues are part of each CDR3. Fields, in order: J gene, V gene, clone size, CDR3 length, CDR3 protein. Part of the rows lack a size; the others show once, few, many or a class for expanded clones.

TRBJ2-7	TRBV6-2/TRBV6-3	NA	13	CASSYGQTYEQYF
TRBJ1-5	TRBV6-2/TRBV6-3	NA	15	CASSQEGHLYQPQHF
TRBJ2-1	TRBV4-3	NA	16	CASSRQLAGDVNEQFF
TRBJ2-3	TRBV7-3	many	13	CASTGGNTDTQYF
TRBJ2-2	TRBV7-8	few	14	CASRNRVNTGELFF
TRBJ2-5	TRBV5-1	few	15	CASTPTVGGQETQYF
TRBJ1-1	TRBV6-5	NA	12	CASSPGPPEAFF
TRBJ1-2	TRBV5-1	NA	12	CASSLEGIGYTF
TRBJ2-3	TRBV4-2	few	16	CASSQDSGSGTDTQYF
TRBJ2-3	TRBV7-2	few	16	CASSLANGGPDDTQYF
TRBJ2-1	TRBV7-8	few	16	CASSFLGTGDMDEQFF
TRBJ1-2	TRBV11-2	few	14	CASSLVAVNYGYTF
TRBJ1-3	TRBV20-1	few	15	CSARDYLGSGNTIYF
TRBJ1-4	TRBV6-1	NA	14	CASRGTGSGEKLFF
TRBJ2-2	TRBV5-6	NA	14	CASSSNPGQESSVF
TRBJ2-5	TRBV7-2	few	14	CASSLGAGLETQYF
TRBJ1-5	TRBV7-9	NA	18	CASSLAAGASYSNQPQHF
TRBJ1-1	TRBV20-1	few	15	CSARPQGMLSTEAFF
TRBJ2-2	TRBV11-2	NA	21	CASSLDRSGGPLKLNTGELFF
TRBJ2-5	TRBV5-1	few	13	CASSLGDPETQYF
TRBJ2-3	TRBV2	NA	12	CASSPNGDTQYF
TRBJ2-3	TRBV25-1	NA	15	CASRESNRYTDTQYF
TRBJ1-3	TRBV7-9	NA	14	CASTPDYSGNTIYF
TRBJ2-2	TRBV10-3	NA	14	CAITGQGDTGELFF
TRBJ2-3	TRBV5-1	many	14	CASSSGTSQVTQYF
TRBJ2-3	TRBV6-4	many	14	CASRAGTSTDTQYF
TRBJ2-3	TRBV7-2	many	13	CASSYPGTDTQYF
TRBJ2-6	TRBV18	NA	16	CASSPPEGPGANVLTF
TRBJ1-2	TRBV20-1	few	11	CSANRNYGYTF
TRBJ1-1	TRBV3-1	few	16	CASSQGRRRLNTEAFF
TRBJ2-7	TRBV7-2	NA	14	CASSAPGDYYEQYF
TRBJ2-1	TRBV29-1	few	13	CSVASASRFEQFF